This T cell receptor beta chain was obtained from a study of a mutant IDH1 vaccine in newly diagnosed glioma. Study overall: Patients, over weeks 1, 3, 5, 7, 11, 15, 19 and 23, received a total of eight vaccinations. Vaccination was launched 4-6 weeks after radiotherapy alone, or with temozolomide cycles.

Germline CDR1 and CDR2: SGHDN and FVKESK. V dropped 3 bases and J dropped 7 bases, with 16 bases sitting between them. This CDR3 has 14 amino acids. The repertoire was sequenced with immunoSEQ multiplex PCR; TCRdb's copy has only in-frame clones and lacks some. The sample has 30,000 to 40,000 clones; about 80% are singletons. The time point denotes: week 5, during vaccination. A 20-mer mutant IDH1 peptide at 300 ug was injected subcutaneously with topical imiquimod. Those who donated had recent WHO grade 3 or 4 IDH1-mutant, ATRX-lost astrocytomas. For this clone: The target antigen is unknown.

This rearrangement joins TRBV14 to TRBJ2-7; D is possibly TRBD1 or TRBD2 (7 bases each). Sequences were derived from PBMCs, sampled from a glioma patient whose treatment included an IDH1 peptide vaccine. The sequence came from a man younger than 45 with glioma. CDR3 sequence: CASSQGLQGWEQYF. The CDR3 DNA reads as TGTGCCAGCAGCCAGGGACTACAGGGGTGGGAGCAGTACTTC.